The entry below gives a single TCR beta chain sequence along with its context. The antigen remains undetermined. This sample was included in a study of T cell repertoires in cytomegalovirus infection. Across the study: Shared public TCR beta signatures pointed to both CMV infection and a matching HLA type.

Using its own MiXCR run on the reads, TCRdb lists one record per CDR3 protein. This table holds about 740,000 distinct CDR3 sequences, roughly 35% found once. The ends lost 6 bases at V and 1 base at J; junction bases unmatched: 3. This CDR3 region has 17 residues. CDR1 is MNHEY and CDR2 is SVGAGI in the germline V gene. Regarding the study as a whole: The cumulative frequency of public TCR beta families identified carriers of CMV plus the relevant HLA. Ex vivo, HLA-C-restricted CMV-specific TCR beta clonotypes prevailed over the rest of the response.

The receptor's source is a human donor in good health (CMV status not recorded). Some clones in this sample may be carry-over from other donors' samples. The sample comprised PBMCs. This chain connects TRBV6-5 to TRBJ2-1; TRBD2 aligns across 16 bases. CDR3 in DNA: TGTGCCAGCAGGGGACTAGCGGGAGGGCCTTCCTACAATGAGCAGTTCTTC. Translating gives CASRGLAGGPSYNEQFF.